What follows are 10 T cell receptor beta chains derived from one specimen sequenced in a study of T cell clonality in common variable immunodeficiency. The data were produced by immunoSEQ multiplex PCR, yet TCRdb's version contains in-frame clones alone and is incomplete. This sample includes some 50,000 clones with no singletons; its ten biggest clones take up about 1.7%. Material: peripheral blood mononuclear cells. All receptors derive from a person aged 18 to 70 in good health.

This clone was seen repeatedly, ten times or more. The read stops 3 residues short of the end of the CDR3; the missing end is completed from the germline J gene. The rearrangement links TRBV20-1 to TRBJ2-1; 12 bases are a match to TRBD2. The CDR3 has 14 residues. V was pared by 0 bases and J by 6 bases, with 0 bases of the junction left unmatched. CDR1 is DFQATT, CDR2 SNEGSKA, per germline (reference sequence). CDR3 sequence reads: CSARETSGGNEQFF. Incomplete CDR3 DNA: TGCAGTGCTAGAGAGACTAGCGGGGGCAATGAG.

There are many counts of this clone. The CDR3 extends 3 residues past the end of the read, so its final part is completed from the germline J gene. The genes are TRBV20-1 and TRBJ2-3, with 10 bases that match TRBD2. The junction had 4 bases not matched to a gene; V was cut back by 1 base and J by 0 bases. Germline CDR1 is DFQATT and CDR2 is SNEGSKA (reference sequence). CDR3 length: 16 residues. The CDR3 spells CSARAPLAGSTDTQYF. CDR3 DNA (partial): TGCAGTGCTAGAGCCCCACTAGCGGGGAGCACAGATACG.

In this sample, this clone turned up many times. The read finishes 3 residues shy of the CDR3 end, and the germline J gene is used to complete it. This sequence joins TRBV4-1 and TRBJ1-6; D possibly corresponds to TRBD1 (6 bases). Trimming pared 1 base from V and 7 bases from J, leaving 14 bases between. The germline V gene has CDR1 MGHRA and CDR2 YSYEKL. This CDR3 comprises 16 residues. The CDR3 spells CASSQVGGVRNSPLHF. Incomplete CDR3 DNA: TGCGCCAGCAGCCAAGTAGGGGGTGTCCGGAATTCACCC.

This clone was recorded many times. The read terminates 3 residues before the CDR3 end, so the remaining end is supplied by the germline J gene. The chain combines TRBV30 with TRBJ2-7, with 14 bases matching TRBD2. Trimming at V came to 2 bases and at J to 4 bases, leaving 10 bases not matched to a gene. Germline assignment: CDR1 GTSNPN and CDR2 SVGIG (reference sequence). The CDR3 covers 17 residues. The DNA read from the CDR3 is TGTGCCTGGAGTAGAGGGACTAGCGGGAGAGCAAGGTACGAG. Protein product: CAWSRGTSGRARYE. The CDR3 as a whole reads CAWSRGTSGRARYEQYF.

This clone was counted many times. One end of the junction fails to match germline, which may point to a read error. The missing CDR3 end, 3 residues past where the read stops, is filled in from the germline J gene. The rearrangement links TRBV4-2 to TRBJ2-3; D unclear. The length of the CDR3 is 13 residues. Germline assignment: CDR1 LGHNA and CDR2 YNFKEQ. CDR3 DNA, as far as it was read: TGCGCCAGCAGTTCGACTCTCCAAGAGACG. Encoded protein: CASSSTLQET. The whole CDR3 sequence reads CASSSTLQETQYF.

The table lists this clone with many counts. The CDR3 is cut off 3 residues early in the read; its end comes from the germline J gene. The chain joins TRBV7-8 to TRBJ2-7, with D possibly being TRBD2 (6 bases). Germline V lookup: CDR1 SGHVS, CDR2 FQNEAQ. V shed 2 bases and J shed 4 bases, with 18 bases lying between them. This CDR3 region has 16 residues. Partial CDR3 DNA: TGTGCCAGCAGCTTATTCAAGGGACTTAAGGGTTACGAG. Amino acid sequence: CASSLFKGLKGYE. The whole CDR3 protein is CASSLFKGLKGYEQYF.

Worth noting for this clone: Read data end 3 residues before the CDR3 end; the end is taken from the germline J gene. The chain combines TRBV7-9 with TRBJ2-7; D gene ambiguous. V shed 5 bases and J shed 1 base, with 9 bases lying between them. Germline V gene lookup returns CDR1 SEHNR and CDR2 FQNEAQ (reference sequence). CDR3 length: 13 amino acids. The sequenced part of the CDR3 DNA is TGTGCCAGCAGCCCGACTGGGTCCTACGAG. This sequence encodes CASSPTGSYE. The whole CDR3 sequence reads CASSPTGSYEQYF.

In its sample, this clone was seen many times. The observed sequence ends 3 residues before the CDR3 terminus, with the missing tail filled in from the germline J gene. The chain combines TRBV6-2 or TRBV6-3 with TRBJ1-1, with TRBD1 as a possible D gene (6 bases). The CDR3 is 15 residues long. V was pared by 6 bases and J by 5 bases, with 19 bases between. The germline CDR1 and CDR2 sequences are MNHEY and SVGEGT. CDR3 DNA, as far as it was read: TGTGCCAGCAGGCGTACAGGGCGGGTCCAAACTGAA. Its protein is CASRRTGRVQTE. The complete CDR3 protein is CASRRTGRVQTEAFF.

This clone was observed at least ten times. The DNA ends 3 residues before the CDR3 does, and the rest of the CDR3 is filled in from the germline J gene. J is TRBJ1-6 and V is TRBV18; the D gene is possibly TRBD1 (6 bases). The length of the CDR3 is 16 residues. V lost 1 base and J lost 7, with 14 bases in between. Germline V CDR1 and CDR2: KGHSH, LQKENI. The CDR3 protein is CASSPRIAGENSPLHF. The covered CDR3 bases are TGTGCCAGCTCACCACGGATAGCAGGGGAAAATTCACCC.

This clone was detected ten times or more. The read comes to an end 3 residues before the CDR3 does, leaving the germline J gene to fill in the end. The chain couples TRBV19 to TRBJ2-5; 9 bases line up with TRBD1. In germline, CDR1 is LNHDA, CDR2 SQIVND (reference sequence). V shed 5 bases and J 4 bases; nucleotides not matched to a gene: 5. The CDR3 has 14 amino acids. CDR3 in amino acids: CASSLPGQGETQYF. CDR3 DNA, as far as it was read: TGTGCCAGTAGTCTCCCGGGACAGGGAGAGACC. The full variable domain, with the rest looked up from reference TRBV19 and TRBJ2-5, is DGGITQSPKYLFRKEGQNVTLSCEQNLNHDAMYWYRQDPGQGLRLIYYSQIVNDFQKGDIAEGYSVSREKKESFPLTVTSAQKNPTAFYLCASSLPGQGETQYFGPGTRLLVL.